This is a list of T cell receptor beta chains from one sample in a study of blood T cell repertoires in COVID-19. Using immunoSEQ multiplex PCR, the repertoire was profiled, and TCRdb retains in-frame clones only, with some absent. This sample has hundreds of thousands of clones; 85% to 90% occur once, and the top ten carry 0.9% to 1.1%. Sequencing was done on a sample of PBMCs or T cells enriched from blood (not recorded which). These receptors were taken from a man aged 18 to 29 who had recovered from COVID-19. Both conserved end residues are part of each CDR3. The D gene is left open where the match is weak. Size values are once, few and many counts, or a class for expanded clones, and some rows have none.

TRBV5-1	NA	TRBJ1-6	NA	CASSLDPGSRSPLHF	TGCGCCAGCAGCTTGGACCCAGGGTCGAGGTCACCCCTCCACTTT
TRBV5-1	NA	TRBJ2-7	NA	CASSFAGSDYEQYF	TGCGCCAGCAGCTTTGCCGGCAGCGACTACGAGCAGTACTTC
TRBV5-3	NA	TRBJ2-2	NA	CARSPGLFF	TGTGCCAGAAGCCCCGGGCTGTTTTTT
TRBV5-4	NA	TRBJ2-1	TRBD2	CASSTGTSEYNEQFF	TGTGCCAGCAGCACCGGGACTAGCGAGTACAATGAGCAGTTCTTC
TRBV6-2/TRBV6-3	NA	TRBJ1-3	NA	CASSKRGGSGNTIYF	TGTGCCAGCAGCAAACGCGGGGGCTCTGGAAACACCATATATTTT
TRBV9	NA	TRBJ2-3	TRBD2	CASSVYSGGAGTDTQYF	TGTGCCAGCAGCGTCTATAGCGGGGGGGCCGGAACAGATACGCAGTATTTT
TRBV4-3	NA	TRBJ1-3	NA	CASSQDSGIGNTIYF	TGCGCCAGCAGCCAAGATTCAGGGATCGGAAACACCATATATTTT
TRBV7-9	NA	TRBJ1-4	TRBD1	CASSLDGTGGRKLFF	TGTGCCAGCAGCCTAGACGGGACAGGGGGTCGAAAACTGTTTTTT
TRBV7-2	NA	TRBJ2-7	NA	CASSQSTGTNYEQYF	TGTGCCAGCAGCCAATCAACCGGGACAAACTACGAGCAGTACTTC
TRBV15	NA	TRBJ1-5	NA	CATSGQDNQPQHF	TGTGCCACCAGCGGCCAGGACAATCAGCCCCAGCATTTT
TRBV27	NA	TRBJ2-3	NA	CASSFSRREGTDTQYF	TGTGCCAGCAGTTTCTCGAGAAGAGAGGGCACAGATACGCAGTATTTT
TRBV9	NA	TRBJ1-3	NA	CASSVVSGSGNTIYF	TGTGCCAGCAGCGTAGTATCAGGGTCTGGAAACACCATATATTTT
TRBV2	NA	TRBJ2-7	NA	CASSEATGRGSYEQYF	TGTGCCAGCAGTGAAGCGACCGGAAGGGGGTCCTACGAGCAGTACTTC
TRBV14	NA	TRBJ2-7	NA	CASSQLGTYYEQYF	TGTGCCAGCAGCCAACTCGGGACTTATTACGAGCAGTACTTC
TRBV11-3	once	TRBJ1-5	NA	CASSAREGNSNQPQHF	TGTGCCAGCAGCGCGAGGGAGGGTAATAGCAATCAGCCCCAGCATTTT
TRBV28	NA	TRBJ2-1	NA	CASWGGHYNEQFF	TGTGCCAGCTGGGGGGGACACTACAATGAGCAGTTCTTC
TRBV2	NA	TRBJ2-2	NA	CASSEVGQNTGELFF	TGTGCCAGCAGTGAAGTTGGGCAGAACACCGGGGAGCTGTTTTTT
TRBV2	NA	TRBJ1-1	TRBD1	CASSRRTGGGTEAFF	TGTGCCAGCAGTAGACGGACAGGGGGAGGGACTGAAGCTTTCTTT
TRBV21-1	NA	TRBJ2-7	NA	CARPGQGTYEQYF	TGTGCCAGACCGGGACAGGGAACCTACGAGCAGTACTTC
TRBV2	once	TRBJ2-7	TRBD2	CASRIAGPTYEQYF	TGTGCCAGCAGGATAGCGGGACCCACCTACGAGCAGTACTTC
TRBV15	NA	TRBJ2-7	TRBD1	CATSRGAGGASYEQYF	TGTGCCACCAGCAGGGGGGCAGGGGGCGCATCCTACGAGCAGTACTTC
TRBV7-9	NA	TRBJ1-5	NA	CASSSQGEQPQHF	TGTGCCAGCAGCTCGCAGGGTGAGCAGCCCCAGCATTTT
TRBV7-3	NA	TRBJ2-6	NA	CASSLWGVNSGANVLTF	TGTGCCAGCAGCCTATGGGGCGTCAACTCTGGGGCCAACGTCCTGACTTTC
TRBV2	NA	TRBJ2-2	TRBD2	CASSGEGLGTGELFF	TGTGCCAGCAGTGGGGAGGGGTTAGGCACCGGGGAGCTGTTTTTT
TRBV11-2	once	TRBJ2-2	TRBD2	CASSITSGGAPGELFF	TGTGCCAGCAGCATAACTAGCGGGGGGGCCCCCGGGGAGCTGTTTTTT
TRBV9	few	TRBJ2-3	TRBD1	CASSVGQGRDTQYF	TGTGCCAGCAGCGTGGGACAGGGAAGAGATACGCAGTATTTT
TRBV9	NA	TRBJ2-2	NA	CASSPHTRRQNTGELFF	TGTGCCAGCAGCCCCCACACAAGGAGGCAGAACACCGGGGAGCTGTTTTTT
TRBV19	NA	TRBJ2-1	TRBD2	CASESSGGTPGDYNEQFF	TGTGCCAGTGAATCTAGCGGGGGGACCCCAGGGGATTACAATGAGCAGTTCTTC
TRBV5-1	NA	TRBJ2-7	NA	CASSGRGYEQYF	TGCGCCAGCAGCGGCAGGGGTTACGAGCAGTACTTC
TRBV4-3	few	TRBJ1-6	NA	CASSQEGQGSSPLHF	TGCGCCAGCAGCCAAGAGGGGCAGGGGAGTTCACCCCTCCACTTT
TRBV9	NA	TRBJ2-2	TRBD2	CASSGRLAGGGGELFF	TGTGCCAGCAGCGGAAGACTAGCGGGGGGCGGCGGGGAGCTGTTTTTT
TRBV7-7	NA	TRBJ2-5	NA	CASSKLQTQETQYF	TGTGCCAGCAGCAAATTACAAACACAAGAGACCCAGTACTTC
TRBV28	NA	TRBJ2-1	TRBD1	CASSLNGNRGTYNEQFF	TGTGCCAGCAGTTTAAATGGCAACAGGGGTACCTACAATGAGCAGTTCTTC
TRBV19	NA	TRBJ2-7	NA	CASSTGQTYEQYF	TGTGCCAGTAGTACCGGACAGACCTACGAGCAGTACTTC
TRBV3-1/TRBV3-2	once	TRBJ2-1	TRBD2	CASSPMRGGEQFF	TGTGCCAGCAGTCCCATGAGGGGAGGGGAGCAGTTCTTC
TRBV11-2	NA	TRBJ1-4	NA	CASSLVPREGEKLFF	TGTGCCAGCAGCTTAGTCCCCAGGGAGGGGGAAAAACTGTTTTTT
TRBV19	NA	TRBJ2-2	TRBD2	CASSGLSGRASDTGELFF	TGTGCCAGTAGTGGACTTAGCGGGAGGGCCTCCGACACCGGGGAGCTGTTTTTT
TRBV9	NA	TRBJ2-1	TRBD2	CASRPLAGDLNEQFF	TGTGCCAGTAGGCCTTTAGCGGGAGATTTGAATGAGCAGTTCTTC
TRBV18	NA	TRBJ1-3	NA	CASSPGSGRENGNTIYF	TGTGCCAGCTCACCCGGGAGTGGCAGGGAGAATGGAAACACCATATATTTT